This record looks at one TCR beta chain sequence and its context. In this sample, this clonotype turned up a few times. The antigen it recognizes is unknown. No much larger clone is present one base from it, and per-base qualities are unavailable. This sample was included in a study of regulatory T cells in long-lasting Graves disease listed by TCRdb under 2021. At the level of the whole study: Newly diagnosed Graves' disease patients had taken antithyroid drugs for less than 3 months. The study took place in China and was registered as a clinical trial. A total of roughly 35 samples underwent TCR sequencing: some 13 from persistent and around 20 from newly diagnosed Graves' disease patients. Persistent Graves' disease patients were compared with newly diagnosed Graves' disease patients by peripheral blood TCR sequencing and RNA sequencing. Study-level results and caveats: Sequencing and analysis were limited to the TCR beta chain. Lower TCR Shannon entropy and fewer highly expanded clones were observed in persistent Graves' disease patients than in newly diagnosed patients, which suggested clonal expansion. Because the primary lesion, thyroid tissue, could not be accessed, the study looked at peripheral blood alone. Persistent disease showed preferential use of TRBV28, TRBJ1-2 and TRBJ2-5, whereas newly diagnosed disease favored TRBV20-1 and TRBJ2-1. Persistent patients shared more public clonotypes among themselves (over 2,500) than newly diagnosed patients did (about 1,000). The small sample size was acknowledged by the authors as a limitation that may reduce accuracy.

Receptor amplification or capture employed multiplex PCR. The instrument given in TCRdb is Illumina HiSeq 4000. To build TCR beta libraries, CDR3 regions were amplified by Arm-PCR using iRepertoire HTBI primers. Before sequencing, the PCR products went through gel purification. Per the authors' processing: Gene usage analysis of CDR3 amino acid clonotypes relied on the roughly 64 TRBV and 13 to 15 TRBJ segments identified across samples. COPE and FqMerger were used to merge filtered high-quality paired reads into contigs. Contigs were aligned with BLAST to IMGT TRBV, TRBD and TRBJ reference genes, and CDR3 was defined per IMGT. Any clonotype with a frequency above 0.1% was counted as a highly expanded clone. Shannon entropy served as the measure of repertoire diversity, while the Gini coefficient captured V-J evenness. A clonotype was considered public if more than one individual shared it. TCRdb trimmed public reads at Q25 via fastp, called clones via MiXCR and kept in-frame beta chains. Every distinct CDR3 protein forms one entry, paired with its most common genes and DNA. The authors' filters were not applied to this entry. Within this sample are hundreds of thousands of distinct CDR3 sequences, with about a sixth of them counted one time only. The top ten clonotypes cover roughly 30% of the sample.

The time point label, read with the paper, signifies: newly diagnosed GD, antithyroid drugs for less than 3 months. For both TCR sequencing and RNA sequencing, RNA was extracted from PBMCs in TRIzol. The diagnosis of Graves' disease was made according to American Thyroid Association guidelines. Recruitment of patients was carried out at an endocrinology department in Xi'an, China. Each patient gave around 9 milliliters of peripheral blood, collected in an EDTA anticoagulant tube. Ficoll Paque Plus density gradient separation was used to isolate PBMCs, and no further T cell sorting was performed. An Agilent 2100 Bioanalyzer and agarose gel were used to check RNA quality, while a NanoDrop 2000 measured RNA concentration. From the germline V gene, CDR1 is SGHTA and CDR2 is FQGNSA. Here V drops 4 bases and J drops 2 bases, and the junction holds 8 bases not matched to any gene. Taken from cysteine to phenylalanine, the CDR3 has 16 residues. Only CDR3 DNA is held: 48 bases, read in frame from base 1.

This sample was shared with a second study, whose subject was T cells in Graves' hyperthyroidism and ophthalmopathy. The second study's paper adds: A patient counted as having stable Graves' hyperthyroidism if no progression to ophthalmopathy occurred over 18 months of follow-up. Hyperthyroidism patients were newly diagnosed, with disease duration under 2 months, and aged 18 to 65 years. The study excluded patients with uncontrolled infections, other autoimmune diseases, pregnancy or lactation. Diagnoses relied on clinical symptoms, serum thyroxine and TRAb, thyroid ultrasound and orbital computed tomography. For the first round of RT-PCR on the TCR CDR3, the HTBI primer set was used together with the Qiagen OneStep RT-PCR kit. Blood samples also contained most of the expanded thyroid clonotypes (frequency above 0.001), which suggests that blood repertoires may reflect thyroid immune responses. A 13 V-J signature model separated ophthalmopathy from stable hyperthyroidism, with 87.88% sensitivity and 81.08% specificity in cross-validation and 80%/75% in testing. In validation, the model predicted progression to ophthalmopathy with roughly 70% sensitivity and 72% to 85% specificity, a median of approximately 6.5 months before onset. TCR V-J signatures able to tell the groups apart were searched for in a discovery cohort of some 100 patients, of whom 40 to 45 had Graves' ophthalmopathy and 55 to 60 had stable Graves' hyperthyroidism. Whether ophthalmopathy could be predicted prospectively was tested in an independent validation cohort made up of under 20 hyperthyroidism patients plus 17 patients who later progressed to ophthalmopathy. For training and testing, the 100 or so patients in the discovery cohort were randomly divided in a 7:3 ratio. Thyroid tissue and blood T-cell repertoires from over 5 Graves' hyperthyroidism patients were also compared in the study. After blood sampling, hyperthyroidism patients were treated with methimazole at a starting dose of 30 mg daily, and ophthalmopathy patients were treated with high-dose intravenous methylprednisolone. Libraries were constructed in a second round of multiplex PCR, after which size selection and purification were carried out. Paired-end sequencing of the libraries was performed with 100 bp reads on an Illumina HiSeq2000. SOAPnuke was used to process the raw data, with reads discarded if the reads contained adapters or uncalled bases, had a mean Phred below 15, or lacked an exact constant-primer or identifier match. High-quality paired reads were merged with COPE v1.2.5, and unique nucleotide sequences were defined as clonotypes. MiTCR v1.1 was used to align the clonotypes against IMGT TRBV, TRBD and TRBJ reference segments. Analysis was restricted to V-J combinations with a frequency above 0.0001, which covered 99.2% of repertoires. A TCS score was defined as the ratio between F50 (clonal expansion) and ExV (chaos), using BLOSUM62-based TCRdist between CDR3 peptides within each V-J. Welch's t-statistics and random forest reduced around 510 V-J features to about 13, which were used in a naive Bayes classifier (R e1071). Sample size was not statistically predetermined, and investigators were not blinded to group allocation. The paper reports TCR Vbeta CDR3 sequencing of some 140 peripheral blood samples: under 45 ophthalmopathy, roughly 74 hyperthyroidism and approximately 17 progressor patients.

The sequence was obtained from a man aged 40-49 years with Graves disease. Donor details come from another sample of the same person, matched by shared clones. Here the sequenced sample was peripheral blood mononuclear cells (PBMCs), taken at new diagnosis, from a patient treated with antithyroid drugs. Recombination joined TRBV7-2 with TRBJ1-5; 7 nucleotides in the junction match TRBD1. The CDR3 in this case is CASSSYTGVGNQPQHF. At the DNA level, the sequence is TGTGCCAGCAGCTCATACACAGGGGTCGGCAATCAGCCCCAGCATTTT.